A single sample is the source of the 28 T cell receptor beta chains below, sequenced in a study of blood T cell repertoires in COVID-19. Some clones are missing from TCRdb's copy, which holds only in-frame ones; the method was immunoSEQ multiplex PCR. The table has a few hundred thousand clones, about 85% seen once; the top ten hold 3.5% to 4%. The source material was peripheral blood. Every receptor here comes from a woman aged 18 to 35 with acute or convalescent COVID-19.

This chain connects TRBV4-1 to TRBJ1-1; D is ambiguous. This CDR3 has 14 residues. Germline CDR1 is MGHRA and CDR2 is YSYEKL. V was shortened by 1 base and J by 4 bases, with 10 bases between the two germline ends. The DNA for the CDR3 is TGCGCCAGCAGCCAAGGAGGGCGGGCCACTGAAGCTTTCTTT. As protein: CASSQGGRATEAFF.

The chain links TRBV5-6 to TRBJ2-6; no firm D call. The CDR3 consists of 15 residues. Trimming shortened V by 1 base and J by 1 base, and 6 bases separated the two germline ends. Germline-derived CDR1 and CDR2 are SGHDT and YYEEEE. The CDR3 bases are TGTGCCAGCAGCTTGAAACAGTCTGGGGCCAACGTCCTGACTTTC. This codes for CASSLKQSGANVLTF.

The chain carries TRBV19 and TRBJ1-5; D not resolved. The CDR3 spans 14 residues. Trimming shortened V by 1 base and J by 4 bases, and 8 bases separated the two germline ends. CDR1 is LNHDA and CDR2 is SQIVND in the germline V gene (reference sequence). CDR3 residues: CASSIVEVNQPQHF. As DNA, the CDR3 is TGTGCCAGTAGTATAGTGGAGGTAAATCAGCCCCAGCATTTT.

The chain has TRBV29-1 and TRBJ1-2; 10 bases line up with TRBD1. V lost 6 bases to trimming and J lost 3 bases; unmatched junction nucleotides: 4. Germline V gene data show CDR1 as SQVTM and CDR2 as ANQGSEA. The CDR3 totals 13 residues. The CDR3 bases are TGCAGCGTCGGACAGGGGGGACACTATGGCTACACCTTC. It yields the protein CSVGQGGHYGYTF.

This chain joins TRBV5-1 and TRBJ2-2; 7 bases match TRBD1. Per the germline V gene, CDR1 is SGHRS and CDR2 is YFSETQ. The CDR3 loop spans 15 amino acids. V shed 3 bases, J shed 3 bases, and the junction held 5 bases outside the gene matches. In DNA form, the CDR3 reads TGCGCCAGCAGCTGGGGACAGAGTTACACCGGGGAGCTGTTTTTT. It yields the protein CASSWGQSYTGELFF.

The chain recombines TRBV3-1 (or the pseudogene TRBV3-2) with TRBJ2-5; TRBD2 agrees at 8 bases. Germline values: CDR1 LGHDT, CDR2 YNNKEL (reference sequence). The CDR3 totals 17 residues. Trimming took 4 bases from V and 4 from J; bases not matched to a gene: 14. DNA for the CDR3: TGTGCCAGCAGCCTAAGGGGATTCGGGGGGGCCCGAGAGACCCAGTACTTC. Translated, it gives CASSLRGFGGARETQYF.

The chain combines TRBV18 with TRBJ1-5; 7 positions match TRBD1. CDR1 and CDR2 from the germline V gene are KGHSH and LQKENI. V trimming: 2 bases; J trimming: 6 bases; junction bases outside the gene matches: 4. This CDR3 contains 14 residues. The CDR3 sequence is CASSPGGGGQPQHF. The CDR3 region has the DNA TGTGCCAGCTCACCAGGAGGGGGCGGTCAGCCCCAGCATTTT. The variable domain in full, completed from reference TRBV18 and TRBJ1-5, reads NAGVMQNPRHLVRRRGQEARLRCSPMKGHSHVYWYRQLPEEGLKFMVYLQKENIIDESGMPKERFSAEFPKEGPSILRIQQVVRGDSAAYFCASSPGGGGQPQHFGDGTRLSIL.

Ten or more counts support this clone. V is TRBV28 and J is TRBJ2-7; 11 bases align to TRBD2. Losses at the gene ends were 4 bases for V and 2 bases for J; bases not matched to a gene: 4. Germline V gene lookup returns CDR1 MDHEN and CDR2 SYDVKM. CDR3 length equals 15 residues. The CDR3 coding sequence is TGTGCCAGCAGTTACTATAGCGGGAGGGCCTACGAGCAGTACTTC. Encoded protein: CASSYYSGRAYEQYF. Full variable domain (missing parts from reference TRBV28 and TRBJ2-7): DVKVTQSSRYLVKRTGEKVFLECVQDMDHENMFWYRQDPGLGLRLIYFSYDVKMKEKGDIPEGYSVSREKKERFSLILESASTNQTSMYLCASSYYSGRAYEQYFGPGTRLTVT.

CDR3: CASSLAPNQPQHF. DNA for the CDR3: TGCGCCAGCAGCTTGGCCCCTAATCAGCCCCAGCATTTT. This chain joins TRBV5-1 and TRBJ1-5; no clear D gene. The CDR3 contains 13 residues. The V gene lost 0 bases and the J gene lost 4 bases, with 5 bases spanning the gap. Germline values: CDR1 SGHRS, CDR2 YFSETQ.

The rearrangement joins TRBV6-2 or TRBV6-3 to TRBJ2-2, with TRBD2 matching 7 bases. Germline lookup yields CDR1 MNHEY and CDR2 SVGEGT. The CDR3 spans 17 residues. Trimming cost V 1 base and J 3 bases; bases outside gene matches: 8. CDR3 in amino acids: CASSYFLRGRDTGELFF. The CDR3 coding sequence is TGTGCCAGCAGTTACTTTTTGCGGGGGAGGGACACCGGGGAGCTGTTTTTT.

The chain joins TRBV19 to TRBJ1-2; no firm D call. The CDR3 sequence is 15 residues long. CDR1 and CDR2 from the germline V gene are LNHDA and SQIVND (reference sequence). V was cut by 3 bases and J by 1 base, with 12 bases left in between. This chain's CDR3 is CASSIGGGINYGYTF. CDR3 nucleotide sequence: TGTGCCAGTAGTATCGGAGGAGGGATTAACTATGGCTACACCTTC.

The chain couples TRBV20-1 to TRBJ1-2; D remains unclear. Germline V gives CDR1 DFQATT, CDR2 SNEGSKA (reference sequence). Deletions cut 6 bases from V and 6 bases from J, with 11 bases between. The CDR3 has 11 amino acids. The CDR3 DNA sequence: TGCAGTGCCCATCTCGGGGATGGCTACACCTTC. Residues: CSAHLGDGYTF.

This chain links TRBV12-5 with TRBJ1-6; TRBD1 might be the D (5 bases). The CDR3 is 19 residues long. Germline assignment: CDR1 LGHNT and CDR2 FRNRAP. With 0 bases removed from V and 9 bases from J, the gap between germline ends came to 24 bases. In nucleotides, the CDR3 is TGTGCTAGTGGTTTGGTACTGGCCCCCCGACAGTATAGCGGTTCACCCCTCCACTTT. It specifies CASGLVLAPRQYSGSPLHF.

The rearrangement links TRBV6-2 or TRBV6-3 to TRBJ1-1; unclear D gene. The CDR3 spans 14 residues. Trimming shortened V by 4 bases and J by 0 bases, and 9 bases separated the two germline ends. Germline-derived CDR1 and CDR2 are MNHEY and SVGEGT. The CDR3 bases are TGTGCCAGCAGTTTGGGCATTCTGAACACTGAAGCTTTCTTT. The encoded protein is CASSLGILNTEAFF.

This clone came up a few times. The V call is TRBV3-1 (or the pseudogene TRBV3-2), the J call TRBJ2-3; D may be TRBD1 (6 bases). The CDR3 covers 17 residues. The V end lost 2 bases, the J end lost 6 bases, and 21 bases lay between the germline ends. CDR1 and CDR2 (germline): LGHDT, YNNKEL (reference sequence). Written as DNA, the CDR3 is TGTGCCAGCAGCCAAACAGGGTACCTCCGGCAGAGGGATACGCAGTATTTT. It translates to CASSQTGYLRQRDTQYF.

The V gene is TRBV11-3, the J gene TRBJ2-1; 7 bases are a match to TRBD1. The germline V gene encodes CDR1 SGHNT and CDR2 YENEEA. The CDR3 has 15 residues. The V gene end was trimmed by 5 bases and the J gene end by 2 bases; junction bases not matched to a gene: 6. This CDR3 is CASSVGRGTYNEQFF. In nucleotides, the CDR3 is TGTGCCAGCAGCGTCGGCAGGGGGACCTACAATGAGCAGTTCTTC.

The V and J genes are TRBV5-5 and TRBJ1-2, with D unresolved. The CDR3 extends over 15 amino acids. V gave up 4 bases and J gave up 4 bases, with 17 bases separating them. CDR1 is SGHKS and CDR2 is YYEKEE in the germline V gene (reference sequence). As DNA, the CDR3 is TGTGCCAGCAGCCCTAGTGTGAGTTTGGCCTATGGCTACACCTTC. Translated: CASSPSVSLAYGYTF.

The gene calls are TRBV19 and TRBJ2-2, with 7 bases matching TRBD1. CDR1 is LNHDA and CDR2 is SQIVND in the germline V gene (reference sequence). V trimming: 7 bases; J trimming: 5 bases; junction bases outside the gene matches: 10. The CDR3 extends over 15 amino acids. The CDR3 DNA follows: TGTGCCAGTATCGCCCGGGACAGAACTACCGGGGAGCTGTTTTTT. Its translation: CASIARDRTTGELFF.

The chain has TRBV28 and TRBJ1-4; 10 bases line up with TRBD1. The CDR3 contains 18 residues. Germline-derived CDR1 and CDR2 are MDHEN and SYDVKM. The V and J ends lost 4 bases and 5 bases, in that order; junction bases with no gene match: 13. CDR3 in DNA: TGTGCCAGCAGTTCGACCGCGACAGGGGGCAGGGTGAATGAAAAACTGTTTTTT. This encodes CASSSTATGGRVNEKLFF.

The gene calls are TRBV4-1 and TRBJ2-5; 9 bases match TRBD1. This CDR3 region has 16 residues. In germline, CDR1 is MGHRA, CDR2 YSYEKL. Trimming removed 3 bases from V and 5 bases from J; junction bases left unmatched: 10. The CDR3 coding sequence is TGCGCCAGCAGCCAGGAACCGGGACAGGGAAAGGAGACCCAGTACTTC. This gives the protein CASSQEPGQGKETQYF.

The chain combines TRBV6-1 with TRBJ2-3; 10 nucleotides agree with TRBD2. Per the germline V gene, CDR1 is MNHNS and CDR2 is SASEGT. With 0 bases clipped from V and 14 bases from J, the junction kept 8 bases outside the gene matches. This CDR3 comprises 14 residues. The CDR3 DNA follows: TGTGCCAGCAGTGAAGCGCTTCAAGCGGGAGGGGGGTATTTT. Encoded protein: CASSEALQAGGGYF.

CDR3: CASSFASSGLSGNTIYF. The CDR3 DNA is TGTGCCAGCAGTTTCGCATCGTCAGGGCTATCTGGAAACACCATATATTTT. The rearrangement uses TRBV28 and TRBJ1-3; TRBD1 is a possible D gene (5 bases). The CDR3 runs to 17 residues. CDR1 and CDR2 from the germline V gene are MDHEN and SYDVKM. V shed 3 bases and J shed 1 base, with 16 bases lying between them.

The chain has TRBV7-9 and TRBJ2-1, with TRBD1 identical over 9 bases. Germline-derived CDR1 and CDR2 are SEHNR and FQNEAQ (reference sequence). CDR3 length: 13 residues. Trimming at V came to 4 bases and at J to 9 bases, leaving 4 bases not matched to a gene. The CDR3 sequence is CASSSTGGSEQFF. The CDR3 coding sequence is TGTGCCAGCAGCTCCACAGGGGGCAGTGAGCAGTTCTTC.

The rearrangement uses TRBV13 and TRBJ1-6; D remains ambiguous. Germline-derived CDR1 and CDR2 are PRHDT and FYEKMQ (reference sequence). The V end lost 6 bases, the J end lost 5 bases, and 11 bases lay between the germline ends. CDR3 length: 14 amino acids. CDR3 coding DNA: TGTGCCAGCAGACAGCTCAGTAATAATTCACCCCTCCACTTT. It is translated as CASRQLSNNSPLHF.

This chain links TRBV6-5 with TRBJ1-2, with D tentatively TRBD1 (5 bases). The CDR3 spans 14 residues. Per the germline V gene, CDR1 is MNHEY and CDR2 is SVGAGI. The ends were cut back, 0 bases at V and 4 bases at J, with 9 bases in the middle. The CDR3 spells CASSYSRGLYGYTF. The CDR3 nucleotides are TGTGCCAGCAGTTACTCTAGGGGCCTCTATGGCTACACCTTC.

Only one count was recorded for this clone. V is TRBV18 and J is TRBJ2-7, with TRBD2 matching 10 bases. CDR3 length equals 16 residues. CDR1 and CDR2 (germline): KGHSH, LQKENI. V shed 1 base and J 6 bases; nucleotides not matched to a gene: 9. Here the CDR3 reads CASSPRDSGGPREQYF. DNA of the CDR3: TGTGCCAGCTCACCACGGGATAGCGGGGGGCCACGCGAGCAGTACTTC.

This sequence joins TRBV11-2 and TRBJ2-5, with D possibly TRBD1 on 5 matching bases. CDR1 is SGHAT, CDR2 FQNNGV, per germline. Trimming took off 4 bases at V and 1 base at J, with 13 bases between the two ends. CDR3 length equals 15 residues. The chain's CDR3 is CASSSGQGTQETQYF. CDR3 coding DNA: TGTGCCAGCAGCTCCGGTCAGGGAACCCAAGAGACCCAGTACTTC. The whole variable domain, remainder taken from reference TRBV11-2 and TRBJ2-5, is EAGVAQSPRYKIIEKRQSVAFWCNPISGHATLYWYQQILGQGPKLLIQFQNNGVVDDSQLPKDRFSAERLKGVDSTLKIQPAKLEDSAVYLCASSSGQGTQETQYFGPGTRLLVL.

The chain has TRBV6-6 and TRBJ1-2; 10 positions match TRBD1. Germline CDR1 and CDR2: MNHNY and SVGAGI (reference sequence). This CDR3 is built from 14 residues. V shed 5 bases and J 6 bases; nucleotides not matched to a gene: 6. This CDR3 reads CASSTPGQGNGYTF. The CDR3 DNA reads as TGTGCCAGCAGTACGCCGGGACAGGGGAATGGCTACACCTTC.